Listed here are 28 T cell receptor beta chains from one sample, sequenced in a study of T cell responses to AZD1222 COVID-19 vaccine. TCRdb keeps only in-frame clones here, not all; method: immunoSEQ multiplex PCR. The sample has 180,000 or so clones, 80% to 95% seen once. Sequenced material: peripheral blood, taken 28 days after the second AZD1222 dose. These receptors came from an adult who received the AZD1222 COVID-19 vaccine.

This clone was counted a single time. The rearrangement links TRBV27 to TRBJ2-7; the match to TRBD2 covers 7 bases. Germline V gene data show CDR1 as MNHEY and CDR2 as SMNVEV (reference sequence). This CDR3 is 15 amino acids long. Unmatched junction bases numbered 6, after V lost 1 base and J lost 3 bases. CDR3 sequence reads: CASSLFLAGGYEQYF. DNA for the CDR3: TGTGCCAGCAGTTTATTTTTAGCGGGCGGCTACGAGCAGTACTTC.

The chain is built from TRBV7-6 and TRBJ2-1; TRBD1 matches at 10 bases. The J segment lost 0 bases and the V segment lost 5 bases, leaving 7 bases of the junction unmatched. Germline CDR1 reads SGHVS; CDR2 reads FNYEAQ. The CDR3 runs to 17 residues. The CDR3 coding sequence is TGTGCCAGCAGCCGGCGGACAGGGGGTGTCTCCTACAATGAGCAGTTCTTC. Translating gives CASSRRTGGVSYNEQFF.

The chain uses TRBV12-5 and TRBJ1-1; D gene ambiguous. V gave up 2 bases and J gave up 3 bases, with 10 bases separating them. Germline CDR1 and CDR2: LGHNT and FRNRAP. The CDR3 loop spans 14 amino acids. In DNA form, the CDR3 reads TGTGCTAGTGGTTTGTTGCAAGGGTACACTGAAGCTTTCTTT. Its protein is CASGLLQGYTEAFF.

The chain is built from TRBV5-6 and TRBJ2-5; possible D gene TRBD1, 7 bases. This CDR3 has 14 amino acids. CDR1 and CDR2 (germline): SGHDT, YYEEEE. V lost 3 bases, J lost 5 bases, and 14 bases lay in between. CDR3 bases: TGTGCCAGCAGCTGGGCAGGGGGGATGGAGACCCAGTACTTC. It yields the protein CASSWAGGMETQYF. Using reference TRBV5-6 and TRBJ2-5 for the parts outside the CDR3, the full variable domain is DAGVTQSPTHLIKTRGQQVTLRCSPKSGHDTVSWYQQALGQGPQFIFQYYEEEERQRGNFPDRFSGHQFPNYSSELNVNALLLGDSALYLCASSWAGGMETQYFGPGTRLLVL.

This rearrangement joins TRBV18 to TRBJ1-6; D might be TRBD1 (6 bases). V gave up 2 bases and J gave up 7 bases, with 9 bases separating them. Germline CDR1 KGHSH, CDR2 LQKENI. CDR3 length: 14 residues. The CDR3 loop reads CASSPTGINSPLHF. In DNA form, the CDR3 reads TGTGCCAGCTCACCAACAGGGATCAATTCACCCCTCCACTTT.

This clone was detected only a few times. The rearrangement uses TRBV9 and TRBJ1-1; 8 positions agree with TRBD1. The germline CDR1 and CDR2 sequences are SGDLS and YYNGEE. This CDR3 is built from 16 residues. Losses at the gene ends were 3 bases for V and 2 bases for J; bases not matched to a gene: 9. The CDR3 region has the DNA TGTGCCAGCAGCGCCGGACAGGGTCCTGAAAACACTGAAGCTTTCTTT. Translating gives CASSAGQGPENTEAFF.

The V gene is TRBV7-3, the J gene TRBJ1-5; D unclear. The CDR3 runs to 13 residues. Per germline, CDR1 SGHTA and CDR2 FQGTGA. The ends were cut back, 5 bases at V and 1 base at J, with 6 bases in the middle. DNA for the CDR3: TGTGCCAGCAGCCCCGGAAGCAATCAGCCCCAGCATTTT. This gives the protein CASSPGSNQPQHF. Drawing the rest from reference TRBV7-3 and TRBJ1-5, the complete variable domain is GAGVSQTPSNKVTEKGKYVELRCDPISGHTALYWYRQSLGQGPEFLIYFQGTGAADDSGLPNDRFFAVRPEGSVSTLKIQRTERGDSAVYLCASSPGSNQPQHFGDGTRLSIL.

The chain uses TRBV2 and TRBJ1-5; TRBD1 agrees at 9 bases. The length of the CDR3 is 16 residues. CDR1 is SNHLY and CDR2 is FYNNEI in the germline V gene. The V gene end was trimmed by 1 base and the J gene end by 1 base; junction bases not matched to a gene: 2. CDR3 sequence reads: CASSEGQGVSNQPQHF. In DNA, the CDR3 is TGTGCCAGCAGTGAAGGACAGGGGGTAAGCAATCAGCCCCAGCATTTT.

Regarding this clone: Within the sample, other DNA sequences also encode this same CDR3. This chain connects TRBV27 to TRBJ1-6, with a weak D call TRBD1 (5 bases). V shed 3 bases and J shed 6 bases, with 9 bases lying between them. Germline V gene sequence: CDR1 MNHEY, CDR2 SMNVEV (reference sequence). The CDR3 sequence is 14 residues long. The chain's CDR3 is CASSFGQGNSPLHF. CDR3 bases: TGTGCCAGCAGTTTCGGCCAGGGTAATTCACCCCTCCACTTT.

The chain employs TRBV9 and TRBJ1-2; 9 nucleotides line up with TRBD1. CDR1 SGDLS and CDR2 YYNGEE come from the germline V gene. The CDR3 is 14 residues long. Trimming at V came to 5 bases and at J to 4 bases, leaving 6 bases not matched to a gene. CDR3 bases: TGTGCCAGCAGTGGGGGACAGGGCTTCTATGGCTACACCTTC. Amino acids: CASSGGQGFYGYTF.

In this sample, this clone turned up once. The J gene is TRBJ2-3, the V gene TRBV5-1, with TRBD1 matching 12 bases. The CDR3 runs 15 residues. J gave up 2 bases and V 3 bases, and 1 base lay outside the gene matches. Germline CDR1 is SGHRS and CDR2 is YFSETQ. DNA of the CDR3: TGCGCCAGCAGCTGGGACAGGGGGCCCACAGATACGCAGTATTTT. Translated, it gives CASSWDRGPTDTQYF.

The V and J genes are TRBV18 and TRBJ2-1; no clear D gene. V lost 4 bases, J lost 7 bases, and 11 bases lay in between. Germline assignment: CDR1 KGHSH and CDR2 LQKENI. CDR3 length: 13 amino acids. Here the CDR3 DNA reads TGTGCCAGCTCACAGACTCGAACTAATGAGCAGTTCTTC. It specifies CASSQTRTNEQFF.

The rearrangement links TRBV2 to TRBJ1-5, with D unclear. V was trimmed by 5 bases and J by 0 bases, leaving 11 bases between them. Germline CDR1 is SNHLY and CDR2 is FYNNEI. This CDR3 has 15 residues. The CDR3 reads CASSLDGLSNQPQHF. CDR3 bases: TGTGCCAGCAGTCTGGACGGGCTTAGCAATCAGCCCCAGCATTTT. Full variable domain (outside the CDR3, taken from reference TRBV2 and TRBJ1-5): EPEVTQTPSHQVTQMGQEVILRCVPISNHLYFYWYRQILGQKVEFLVSFYNNEISEKSEIFDDQFSVERPDGSNFTLKIRSTKLEDSAMYFCASSLDGLSNQPQHFGDGTRLSIL.

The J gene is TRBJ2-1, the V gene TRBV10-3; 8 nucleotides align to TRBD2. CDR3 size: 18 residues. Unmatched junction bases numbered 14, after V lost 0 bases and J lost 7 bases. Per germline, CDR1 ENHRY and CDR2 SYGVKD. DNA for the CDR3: TGTGCCATCAGTGAGTCCGGTCGACGAGCGGGGGACTTTAATGAGCAGTTCTTC. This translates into CAISESGRRAGDFNEQFF.

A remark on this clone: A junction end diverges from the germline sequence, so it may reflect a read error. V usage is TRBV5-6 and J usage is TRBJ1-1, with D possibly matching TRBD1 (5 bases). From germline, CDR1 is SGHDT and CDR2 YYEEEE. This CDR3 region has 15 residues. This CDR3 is CAGSLNRLRYTEAFF. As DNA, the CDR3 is TGTGCCGGCAGCTTGAACAGGTTAAGGTACACTGAAGCTTTCTTT.

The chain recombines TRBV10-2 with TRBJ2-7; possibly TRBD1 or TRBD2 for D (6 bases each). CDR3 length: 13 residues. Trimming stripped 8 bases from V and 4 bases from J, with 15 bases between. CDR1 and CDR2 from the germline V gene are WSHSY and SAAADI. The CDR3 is CASSYGGGYEQYF. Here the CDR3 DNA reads TGCGCCAGCTCCTACGGGGGCGGTTACGAGCAGTACTTC.

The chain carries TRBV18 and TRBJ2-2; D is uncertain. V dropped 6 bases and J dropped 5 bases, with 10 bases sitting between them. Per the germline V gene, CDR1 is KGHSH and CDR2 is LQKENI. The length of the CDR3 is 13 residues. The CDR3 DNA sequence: TGTGCCAGCTCCCCGTTTGATACCGGGGAGCTGTTTTTT. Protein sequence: CASSPFDTGELFF.

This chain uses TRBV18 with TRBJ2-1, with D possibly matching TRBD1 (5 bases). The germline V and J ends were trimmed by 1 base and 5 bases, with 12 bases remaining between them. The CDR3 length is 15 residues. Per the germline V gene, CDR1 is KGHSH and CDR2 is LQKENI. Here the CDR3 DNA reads TGTGCCAGCTCACCACGCCAGGGCAGAAACAATGAGCAGTTCTTC. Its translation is CASSPRQGRNNEQFF.

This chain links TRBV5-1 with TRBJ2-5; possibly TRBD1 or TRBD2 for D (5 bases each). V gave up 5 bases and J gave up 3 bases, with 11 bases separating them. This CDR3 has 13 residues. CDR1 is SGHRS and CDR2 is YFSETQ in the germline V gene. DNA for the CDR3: TGCGCCAGCAGTTACCGGGACGAAGAGACCCAGTACTTC. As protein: CASSYRDEETQYF. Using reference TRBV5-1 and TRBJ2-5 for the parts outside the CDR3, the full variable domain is KAGVTQTPRYLIKTRGQQVTLSCSPISGHRSVSWYQQTPGQGLQFLFEYFSETQRNKGNFPGRFSGRQFSNSRSEMNVSTLELGDSALYLCASSYRDEETQYFGPGTRLLVL.

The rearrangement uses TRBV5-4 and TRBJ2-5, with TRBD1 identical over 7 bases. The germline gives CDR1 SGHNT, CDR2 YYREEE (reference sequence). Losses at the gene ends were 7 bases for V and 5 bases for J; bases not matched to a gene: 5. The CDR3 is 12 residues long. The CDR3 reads CASGGQTETQYF. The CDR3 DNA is TGTGCCAGCGGGGGACAGACCGAGACCCAGTACTTC.

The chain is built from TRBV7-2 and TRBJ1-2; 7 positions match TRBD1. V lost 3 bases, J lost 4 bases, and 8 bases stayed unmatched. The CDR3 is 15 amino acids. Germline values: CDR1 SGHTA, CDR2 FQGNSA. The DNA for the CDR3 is TGTGCCAGCAGCTTTTGGGCAGGGGGTACCTATGGCTACACCTTC. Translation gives CASSFWAGGTYGYTF.

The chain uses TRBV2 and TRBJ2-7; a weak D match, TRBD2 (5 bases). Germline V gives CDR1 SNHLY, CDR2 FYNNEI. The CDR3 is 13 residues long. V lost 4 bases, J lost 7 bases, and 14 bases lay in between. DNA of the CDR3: TGTGCCAGCAGTGTTATGAGGGCTGAGGAGCAGTACTTC. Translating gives CASSVMRAEEQYF.

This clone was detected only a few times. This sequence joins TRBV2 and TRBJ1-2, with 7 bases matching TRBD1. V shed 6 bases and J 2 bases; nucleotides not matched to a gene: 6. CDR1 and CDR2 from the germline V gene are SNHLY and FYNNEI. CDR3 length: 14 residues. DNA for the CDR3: TGTGCCAGCAGGACCAGGGGGTGGAACTATGGCTACACCTTC. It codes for CASRTRGWNYGYTF.

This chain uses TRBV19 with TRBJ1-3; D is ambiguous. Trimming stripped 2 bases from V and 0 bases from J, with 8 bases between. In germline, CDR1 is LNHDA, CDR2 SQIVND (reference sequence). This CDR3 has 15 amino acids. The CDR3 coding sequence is TGTGCCAGTAGTATATCCGCGTACTCTGGAAACACCATATATTTT. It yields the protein CASSISAYSGNTIYF. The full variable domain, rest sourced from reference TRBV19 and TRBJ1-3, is DGGITQSPKYLFRKEGQNVTLSCEQNLNHDAMYWYRQDPGQGLRLIYYSQIVNDFQKGDIAEGYSVSREKKESFPLTVTSAQKNPTAFYLCASSISAYSGNTIYFGEGSWLTVV.

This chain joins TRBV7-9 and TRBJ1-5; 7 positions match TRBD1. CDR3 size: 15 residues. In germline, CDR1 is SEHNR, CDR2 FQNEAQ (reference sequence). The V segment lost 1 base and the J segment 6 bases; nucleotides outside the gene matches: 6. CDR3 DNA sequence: TGTGCCAGCAGCTTAGTAGGGGGCAGCGGTCAGCCCCAGCATTTT. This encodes CASSLVGGSGQPQHF.

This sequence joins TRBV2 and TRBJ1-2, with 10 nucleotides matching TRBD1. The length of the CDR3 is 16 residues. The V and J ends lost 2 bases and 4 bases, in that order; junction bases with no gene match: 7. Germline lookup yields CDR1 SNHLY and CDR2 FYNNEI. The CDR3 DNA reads TGTGCCAGCAGTGAACCGGGACAGGGGAAACTCTATGGCTACACCTTC. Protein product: CASSEPGQGKLYGYTF.

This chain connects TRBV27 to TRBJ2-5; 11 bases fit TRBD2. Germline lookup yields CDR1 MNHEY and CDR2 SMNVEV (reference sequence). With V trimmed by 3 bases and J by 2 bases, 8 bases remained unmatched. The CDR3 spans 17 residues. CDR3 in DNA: TGTGCCAGCAGTTTTTATAGCGGGGGGGCTCTACAAGAGACCCAGTACTTC. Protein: CASSFYSGGALQETQYF.

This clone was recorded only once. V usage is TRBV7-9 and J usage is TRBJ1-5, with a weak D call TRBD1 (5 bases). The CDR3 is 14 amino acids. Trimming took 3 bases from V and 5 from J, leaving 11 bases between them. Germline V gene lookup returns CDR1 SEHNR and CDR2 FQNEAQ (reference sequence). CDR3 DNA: TGTGCCAGCAGCTTCGGGGGGTCTCATCAGCCCCAGCATTTT. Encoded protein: CASSFGGSHQPQHF.